This TCR beta chain was sequenced for a study of T cell responses to AZD1222 COVID-19 vaccine. In the case of this clone: The antigen is not known.

Overall study results and limits: A reported finding is that nearly half of spike-specific TCRs target unmutated variant regions. White British ancestry dominated among donors, who included more females, and clonal diversity was possibly underestimated. Mapped onto spike, vaccine-associated CD4 TCRs spanned it and were dominant at 160-218 and 743-854.

This CDR3 contains 16 residues. Germline loops: CDR1 MDHEN, CDR2 SYDVKM. V shed 8 bases, J shed 3 bases, and the junction held 10 bases outside the gene matches. The method was immunoSEQ multiplex PCR; TCRdb's version includes in-frame clones alone and lacks a portion of them. The sample consists of about 120,000 clones, around nine tenths of them appearing once. The sequencing here drew on peripheral blood, taken on day 0 of AZD1222 vaccination. The rearrangement joins TRBV28 to TRBJ1-6; TRBD1 matches at 7 bases. The source of this sequence is an adult in good health. CDR3 sequence reads: CASGIPGQHYNSPLHF. In nucleotides, the CDR3 is TGTGCCAGCGGAATCCCGGGACAGCACTATAATTCACCCCTCCACTTT.